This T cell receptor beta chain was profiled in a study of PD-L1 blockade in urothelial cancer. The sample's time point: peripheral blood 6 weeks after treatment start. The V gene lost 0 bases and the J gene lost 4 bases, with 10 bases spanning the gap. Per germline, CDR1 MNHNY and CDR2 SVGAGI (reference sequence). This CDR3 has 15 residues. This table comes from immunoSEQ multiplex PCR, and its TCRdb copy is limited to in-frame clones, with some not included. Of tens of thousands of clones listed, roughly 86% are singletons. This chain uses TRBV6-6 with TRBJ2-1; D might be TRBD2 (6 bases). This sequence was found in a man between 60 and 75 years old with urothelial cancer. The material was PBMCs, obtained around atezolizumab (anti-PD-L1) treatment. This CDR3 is CASSYSGAGYNEQFF. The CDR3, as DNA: TGTGCCAGCAGTTACTCAGGTGCGGGATACAATGAGCAGTTCTTC.